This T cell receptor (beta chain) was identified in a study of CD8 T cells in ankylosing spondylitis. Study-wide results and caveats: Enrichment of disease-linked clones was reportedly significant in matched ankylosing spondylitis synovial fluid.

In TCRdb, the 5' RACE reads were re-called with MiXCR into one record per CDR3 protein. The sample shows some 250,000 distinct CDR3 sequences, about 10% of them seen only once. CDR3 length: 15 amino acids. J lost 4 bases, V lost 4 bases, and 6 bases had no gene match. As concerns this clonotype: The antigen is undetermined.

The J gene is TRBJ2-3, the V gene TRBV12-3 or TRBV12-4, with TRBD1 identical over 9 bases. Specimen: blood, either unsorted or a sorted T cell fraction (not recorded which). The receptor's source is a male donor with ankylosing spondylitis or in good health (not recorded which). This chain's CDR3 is CASSYAGQGSDTQYF. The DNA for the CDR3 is TGTGCCAGCAGTTACGCGGGACAGGGTTCAGATACGCAGTATTTT.